Listed here are 9 T cell receptor beta chains from one sample, sequenced in a study of beta chain features in type 1 diabetes. Every bit of the isolated RNA underwent reverse transcription, so sequencing read expressed TCRB transcripts. TCRdb's copy holds only in-frame clones and misses some; the assay was immunoSEQ multiplex PCR. The sample has roughly 330,000 clones, 13% seen once. Their specific antigens are unknown. Study-wide findings and caveats: Shortening that was moderate but significant affected the TCRB CDR3s of Type 1 diabetes patients in all four CD4+ subsets.

The sample was naive CD4+ T cells from blood. The receptors were sampled from a woman aged 18-30 years with type 1 diabetes.

This clone appeared a few times. The chain combines TRBV30 with TRBJ2-2, with D possibly TRBD1 on 6 matching bases. This CDR3 spans 12 amino acids. Looked up from germline, CDR1 is GTSNPN and CDR2 is SVGIG (reference sequence). The V end was cut by 7 bases, the J end by 3 bases, with 9 bases between. The CDR3 bases are TGTGCCTTCGACAGGTACACCGGGGAGCTGTTTTTT. Protein sequence: CAFDRYTGELFF.

This sequence joins TRBV18 and TRBJ1-2; 7 bases align to TRBD1. This CDR3 has 17 amino acids. Trimming cost V 2 bases and J 6 bases; bases outside gene matches: 15. CDR1 is KGHSH, CDR2 LQKENI, per germline. Here the CDR3 reads CASSPVLGQTLKDGYTF. The CDR3 DNA follows: TGTGCCAGCTCACCAGTCTTGGGACAGACTTTGAAAGATGGCTACACCTTC.

Only a few counts were recorded for this clone. The chain joins TRBV5-1 to TRBJ2-2; D gene ambiguous. Germline CDR1 reads SGHRS; CDR2 reads YFSETQ. V was shortened by 1 base and J by 0 bases, with 7 bases between the two germline ends. CDR3 length: 15 amino acids. As DNA, the CDR3 is TGCGCCAGCAGCTTGACCAGCGCGAACACCGGGGAGCTGTTTTTT. Amino acid sequence: CASSLTSANTGELFF.

This clone was observed a few times. This chain uses TRBV19 with TRBJ2-7; 10 bases line up with TRBD2. CDR1 is LNHDA and CDR2 is SQIVND in the germline V gene (reference sequence). Germline trimming cut 4 bases from V and 5 bases from J; bases unmatched to any gene: 8. This CDR3 has 15 amino acids. This chain's CDR3 is CASSTASGRGHEQYF. The CDR3 DNA follows: TGTGCCAGTAGTACGGCGAGCGGGAGGGGCCACGAGCAGTACTTC.

The table lists this clone with a few counts. The rearrangement links TRBV10-3 to TRBJ2-1; tentative D call: TRBD1 (5 bases). The V end was cut by 5 bases, the J end by 3 bases, with 17 bases between. Germline CDR1 and CDR2: ENHRY and SYGVKD. The CDR3 is 16 amino acids. Written as DNA, the CDR3 is TGTGCCATCAGTTTAGGGTCCCAGGGCGGCTACAATGAGCAGTTCTTC. This translates into CAISLGSQGGYNEQFF.

This clone appeared a few times. This chain connects TRBV5-1 to TRBJ2-1; 14 bases fit TRBD2. The germline gives CDR1 SGHRS, CDR2 YFSETQ. CDR3 length equals 17 residues. The junction had 3 bases not matched to a gene; V was cut back by 3 bases and J by 1 base. The CDR3 reads CASSSTSGRVSYNEQFF. In nucleotides, the CDR3 is TGCGCCAGCAGCTCGACTAGCGGGAGGGTTTCCTACAATGAGCAGTTCTTC.

This clone was detected a few times. The chain is built from TRBV19 and TRBJ1-1; D is unclear. Trimming removed 6 bases at V and 5 bases at J, with 16 bases between. The V gene's germline CDR1 is LNHDA and CDR2 SQIVND (reference sequence). The CDR3 is 14 amino acids. The CDR3 region is CASRSQVERTEAFF. In nucleotides, the CDR3 is TGTGCCAGTAGGAGTCAGGTTGAAAGGACTGAAGCTTTCTTT.

This clone was observed a few times. The chain uses TRBV5-1 and TRBJ2-1; 7 bases are a match to TRBD2. The CDR3 totals 15 residues. Germline V lookup: CDR1 SGHRS, CDR2 YFSETQ. V dropped 1 base and J dropped 7; count of bases not matched to a gene: 8. The CDR3 nucleotides are TGCGCCAGCAGCTTGACCGGCGGGAGTAGAAATGAGCAGTTCTTC. Translating it yields CASSLTGGSRNEQFF.

The chain links TRBV2 to TRBJ2-1; a weak D match, TRBD2 (6 bases). Germline values: CDR1 SNHLY, CDR2 FYNNEI. Trimming removed 4 bases from V and 0 bases from J, with 13 bases in between. The CDR3 spans 16 residues. CDR3 bases: TGTGCCAGCAGTGGTAGGGACTTCCTCTCCTACAATGAGCAGTTCTTC. Translation gives CASSGRDFLSYNEQFF.